The rows below give T cell receptor beta chains drawn from one sample of a study of cytotoxic CD8 clonotypes in ibrutinib-treated CLL. Clones were sequenced by immunoSEQ multiplex PCR, and TCRdb holds only the in-frame ones, with some missing. The profile shows approximately 320,000 clones, roughly 71% of them singletons. The sequencing here drew on PBMCs, taken after 36 months of ibrutinib treatment. Source of these receptors: a human donor with chronic lymphocytic leukemia. Each CDR3 is given with its conserved first and last residue. The D gene is left open where the match is weak. Some rows have no size entry. The others give once, few or many, or a class for an expanded clone.

J gene | V gene | clone size | D gene | CDR3 protein | CDR3 DNA
TRBJ2-3 | TRBV29-1 | - | - | CSVGGGARTDTQYF | TGCAGCGTTGGTGGGGGGGCACGTACAGATACGCAGTATTTT
TRBJ2-5 | TRBV9 | - | - | CASSPIRRGETQYF | TGTGCCAGCAGCCCGATTCGGAGGGGAGAGACCCAGTACTTC
TRBJ2-2 | TRBV27 | - | - | CASSFPPGVGELFF | TGTGCCAGCAGTTTTCCCCCGGGAGTAGGGGAGCTGTTTTTT
TRBJ1-2 | TRBV4-2 | - | - | CASSPFPEDGYTF | TGTGCCAGCAGCCCCTTCCCAGAGGATGGCTACACCTTC
TRBJ2-7 | TRBV5-6 | - | - | CASTYSGFPEQYF | TGTGCCAGCACCTATTCGGGGTTTCCCGAGCAGTACTTC
TRBJ1-2 | TRBV2 | - | TRBD1 | CASPSGTGAYGYTF | TGTGCCAGCCCGTCCGGGACAGGGGCCTATGGCTACACCTTC
TRBJ2-3 | TRBV11-3 | - | - | CASSNAAEDTQYF | TGTGCCAGCAGCAACGCTGCAGAGGATACGCAGTATTTT
TRBJ2-3 | TRBV5-1 | - | - | CASSLVAGGTDTQYF | TGCGCCAGCAGCTTGGTTGCAGGGGGCACAGATACGCAGTATTTT
TRBJ1-4 | TRBV18 | - | - | CASSPRGAPPEKLFF | TGTGCCAGCTCACCACGGGGGGCCCCCCCCGAAAAACTGTTTTTT
TRBJ2-7 | TRBV28 | - | - | CASSLSLYEQYF | TGTGCCAGCAGTTTAAGCCTCTACGAGCAGTACTTC
TRBJ1-2 | TRBV29-1 | few | - | CSVVGRTYGYTF | TGCAGCGTTGTTGGCAGGACCTATGGCTACACCTTC
TRBJ2-2 | TRBV19 | - | - | CASSIGDTGELFF | TGTGCCAGTAGTATAGGGGACACCGGGGAGCTGTTTTTT
TRBJ2-1 | TRBV7-3 | - | TRBD2 | CASSPGLAGGEQFF | TGTGCCAGCAGCCCGGGACTAGCGGGAGGTGAGCAGTTCTTC
TRBJ2-1 | TRBV6-5 | - | - | CASSYSATYNEQFF | TGTGCCAGCAGTTACTCGGCAACCTACAATGAGCAGTTCTTC
TRBJ1-3 | TRBV28 | - | - | CASSFPGRNTIYF | TGTGCCAGCAGTTTTCCAGGGCGAAACACCATATATTTT
TRBJ1-5 | TRBV10-1 | - | TRBD1 | CASSLDQGASNQPQHF | TGCGCCAGCAGTCTGGACCAGGGGGCCAGCAATCAGCCCCAGCATTTT
TRBJ2-7 | TRBV5-6 | - | TRBD1 | CASSLRTGVTLFGEQYF | TGTGCCAGCAGCTTAAGGACAGGGGTAACCCTTTTTGGGGAGCAGTACTTC
TRBJ1-2 | TRBV18 | - | - | CASSTPGGINYGYTF | TGTGCCAGCTCAACTCCGGGCGGAATAAACTATGGCTACACCTTC
TRBJ2-5 | TRBV10-3 | - | - | CAISEVLLQETQYF | TGTGCCATCAGTGAGGTACTCCTCCAAGAGACCCAGTACTTC
TRBJ2-3 | TRBV29-1 | many | - | CSVEEQGLRDTQYF | TGCAGCGTTGAAGAACAGGGACTGCGGGATACGCAGTATTTT
TRBJ2-7 | TRBV7-9 | - | TRBD2 | CASQPGASGGSYEQYF | TGTGCCAGCCAGCCCGGTGCTAGCGGAGGTTCCTACGAGCAGTACTTC
TRBJ1-6 | TRBV14 | - | - | CASSLQPRNSPLHF | TGTGCCAGCAGCCTTCAACCGCGTAATTCACCCCTCCACTTT
TRBJ1-1 | TRBV29-1 | once | - | CSVDDNTRAFF | TGCAGCGTTGACGACAACACGAGGGCTTTCTTT
TRBJ2-7 | TRBV6-5 | once | - | CASSYSGTYYEQYF | TGTGCCAGCAGTTACTCCGGCACCTACTACGAGCAGTACTTC
TRBJ1-1 | TRBV5-6 | - | - | CASSRQLRNTEAFF | TGTGCCAGCAGCCGACAGCTCCGCAACACTGAAGCTTTCTTT
TRBJ2-7 | TRBV5-1 | - | - | CASSFSLTYEQYF | TGCGCCAGCAGCTTTAGTCTCACCTACGAGCAGTACTTC
TRBJ2-3 | TRBV18 | once | TRBD1 | CASSPLGTGVADTQYF | TGTGCCAGCTCACCACTTGGGACAGGGGTTGCAGATACGCAGTATTTT
TRBJ2-7 | TRBV6-5 | - | TRBD1 | CASSYSRDSSYEQYF | TGTGCCAGCAGTTACTCCAGGGACAGCTCCTACGAGCAGTACTTC
TRBJ1-2 | TRBV6-1 | - | - | CASTDSNYGYTF | TGTGCCAGCACTGACTCTAACTATGGCTACACCTTC
TRBJ1-3 | TRBV29-1 | - | - | CSATPGSGNTIYF | TGCAGCGCTACGCCCGGCTCTGGAAACACCATATATTTT
TRBJ2-1 | TRBV15 | - | - | CATSRDLKLGRNEQFF | TGTGCCACCAGCAGAGACCTCAAATTAGGGCGAAATGAGCAGTTCTTC
TRBJ1-5 | TRBV6-5 | - | - | CASSIRTGNQPQHF | TGTGCCAGCAGTATCAGGACGGGCAATCAGCCCCAGCATTTT
TRBJ1-2 | TRBV9 | - | TRBD1 | CASSVWSQGASGYGYTF | TGTGCCAGCAGCGTTTGGTCACAGGGGGCGTCGGGGTATGGCTACACCTTC
TRBJ2-1 | TRBV7-8 | - | TRBD2 | CASSLTSGIRNEQFF | TGTGCCAGCAGCTTAACTAGCGGGATTAGGAATGAGCAGTTCTTC
TRBJ1-2 | TRBV4-1 | - | - | CASSQVPVQHTNYGYTF | TGCGCCAGCAGCCAAGTCCCCGTCCAACATACTAACTATGGCTACACCTTC
TRBJ2-3 | TRBV14 | - | - | CASSPAGFLGADTQYF | TGTGCCAGCAGCCCGGCGGGGTTCTTGGGAGCAGATACGCAGTATTTT
TRBJ2-7 | TRBV28 | - | - | CASSRTKKQVSYEQYF | TGTGCCAGCAGTAGGACGAAAAAACAGGTATCCTACGAGCAGTACTTC
TRBJ2-7 | TRBV7-9 | few | - | CASSPTWAKRQYF | TGTGCCAGCAGCCCTACGTGGGCTAAGCGGCAGTACTTC
TRBJ2-3 | TRBV28 | once | - | CASSLGGGLLGTQYF | TGTGCCAGTAGCCTCGGGGGTGGTCTGTTAGGTACGCAGTATTTT